The clone carrying this T cell receptor (beta chain) was observed a handful of times. Its target is unknown. Library preparation tagged each individual cDNA molecule with a unique molecular identifier. TCRdb re-called the RACE reads through MiXCR, storing one row per CDR3 protein. The data show fewer than 40,000 distinct CDR3 sequences, with 5.5% seen just once and 9.5% to 15% held by the top ten. This sample stems from a study of human T cells and chemical hapten exposure. Study-level background: TCR yield per sample varied, mainly due to pooled library volumes.

Documented time point: healthy volunteer bleed at 6 weeks. Unfractionated whole blood yielded the extracted total RNA. Study-level findings and limits: Sensitizing to DPC left TCRs with a frequency above 1 in 1000 unaltered.

V lost 5 bases to trimming and J lost 0 bases, with 11 bases between them. This CDR3 is 15 amino acids long. From germline, CDR1 is SGHTA and CDR2 FQGNSA. This sequence originates from a human donor in good health. Some clones in this sample may be carry-over from other donors' samples. This chain joins TRBV7-2 and TRBJ2-1; D gene unclear. The source material was whole blood. Here the CDR3 reads CASSVGSSSYNEQFF. The CDR3 coding sequence is TGTGCCAGCAGCGTCGGATCCAGCTCCTACAATGAGCAGTTCTTC.